These 26 T cell receptor beta chains came from one sample sequenced in a study of blood T cell repertoires in COVID-19. Libraries were prepared by immunoSEQ multiplex PCR; TCRdb keeps only in-frame clonotypes and omits some of them. The table shows approximately 300,000 clones, with over 75% occurring only once. The sample comprised PBMCs or T cells enriched from blood (not recorded which). All receptors derive from a man aged 25-45 years who had recovered from COVID-19.

This chain connects TRBV13 to TRBJ2-7; perhaps TRBD2 as D (6 bases). The V end lost 3 bases, the J end lost 4 bases, and 10 bases lay between the germline ends. Looked up from germline, CDR1 is PRHDT and CDR2 is FYEKMQ (reference sequence). The CDR3 runs to 13 residues. The DNA of the CDR3 is TGTGCCAGCAGCTTCCGGGACTTTTACGAGCAGTACTTC. Protein: CASSFRDFYEQYF. The variable domain in full, with the rest retrieved from reference TRBV13 and TRBJ2-7, is AAGVIQSPRHLIKEKRETATLKCYPIPRHDTVYWYQQGPGQDPQFLISFYEKMQSDKGSIPDRFSAQQFSDYHSELNMSSLELGDSALYFCASSFRDFYEQYFGPGTRLTVT.

Sample share makes this clone medium-sized. The chain combines TRBV11-2 with TRBJ2-2, with unresolved D. V lost 5 bases and J 2 bases, leaving 3 bases between the germline ends. There are 12 residues in the CDR3. Germline V gene lookup returns CDR1 SGHAT and CDR2 FQNNGV. CDR3 sequence: CASSHNTGELFF. As DNA, the CDR3 is TGTGCCAGCAGCCATAACACCGGGGAGCTGTTTTTT.

The chain has TRBV18 and TRBJ1-1; D may be TRBD1 (6 bases). The CDR3 length is 13 residues. Germline CDR1 KGHSH, CDR2 LQKENI. V lost 7 bases and J 4 bases, leaving 13 bases between the germline ends. The CDR3, as DNA: TGTGCCAGCTGTACAGGGATAGGCACTGAAGCTTTCTTT. Amino acids: CASCTGIGTEAFF.

The genes are TRBV18 and TRBJ1-4; 7 nucleotides align to TRBD1. CDR3 size: 15 residues. Germline CDR1 is KGHSH and CDR2 is LQKENI. V lost 3 bases, J lost 4 bases, and 5 bases stayed unmatched. The CDR3 sequence: CASSPQGVNNEKLFF. The DNA for the CDR3 is TGTGCCAGCTCACCGCAGGGGGTCAATAATGAAAAACTGTTTTTT.

This clone appeared a few times. The chain has TRBV3-1 (or the pseudogene TRBV3-2) and TRBJ2-3; TRBD2 is a possible D gene (5 bases). The V gene's germline CDR1 is LGHDT and CDR2 YNNKEL (reference sequence). Trimming cost V 1 base and J 3 bases, with 17 bases left between them. The CDR3 contains 17 residues. CDR3 region: CASSQGSGGGVTDTQYF. The CDR3 DNA is TGTGCCAGCAGCCAAGGCTCCGGAGGTGGTGTTACAGATACGCAGTATTTT.

The rearrangement links TRBV5-1 to TRBJ1-4; D remains unclear. V lost 0 bases and J 0 bases, leaving 6 bases between the germline ends. Germline V lookup: CDR1 SGHRS, CDR2 YFSETQ. There are 15 residues in the CDR3. This chain's CDR3 is CASSLAGTTNEKLFF. As DNA, the CDR3 is TGCGCCAGCAGCTTGGCCGGGACAACTAATGAAAAACTGTTTTTT.

V gene TRBV7-9 combines with J gene TRBJ2-7, with D unresolved. The germline gives CDR1 SEHNR, CDR2 FQNEAQ (reference sequence). Trimming shortened V by 1 base and J by 9 bases, and 10 bases separated the two germline ends. The CDR3 covers 12 residues. The CDR3 region is CASSLVPGRQYF. CDR3 coding DNA: TGTGCCAGCAGCTTAGTTCCGGGTAGGCAGTACTTC.

V and J are TRBV5-1 and TRBJ1-4; a possible D gene is TRBD1 (6 bases). This CDR3 is 14 amino acids long. CDR1 and CDR2 from the germline V gene are SGHRS and YFSETQ. Trimming stripped 6 bases from V and 8 bases from J, with 17 bases between. CDR3 bases: TGCGCCAGCAATACTGGGCCTCAGGGGGAAAAACTGTTTTTT. Translating gives CASNTGPQGEKLFF.

V is TRBV5-1 and J is TRBJ1-1; TRBD1 aligns across 11 bases. V gave up 4 bases and J gave up 4 bases; unmatched junction bases: 3. The CDR3 sequence is 14 residues long. Germline V gene lookup returns CDR1 SGHRS and CDR2 YFSETQ. The CDR3 loop reads CASSVGTGGTEAFF. The CDR3 nucleotides are TGCGCCAGCAGCGTAGGGACAGGGGGCACTGAAGCTTTCTTT.

The chain is built from TRBV5-6 and TRBJ1-1; TRBD1 aligns across 12 bases. With 3 bases clipped from V and 5 bases from J, the junction kept 8 bases outside the gene matches. The CDR3 has 16 amino acids. In germline, CDR1 is SGHDT, CDR2 YYEEEE. The CDR3 DNA follows: TGTGCCAGCAGCTACCGGGACAGGGGGCGAAGGACTGAAGCTTTCTTT. Its translation is CASSYRDRGRRTEAFF.

The V call is TRBV5-1, the J call TRBJ1-1; D is unresolved. There are 14 residues in the CDR3. With 0 bases removed from V and 2 bases from J, the gap between germline ends came to 8 bases. CDR1 SGHRS and CDR2 YFSETQ come from the germline V gene. This CDR3 is CASSLVSGNTEAFF. CDR3 coding DNA: TGCGCCAGCAGCTTGGTGTCGGGTAACACTGAAGCTTTCTTT.

This clone was recorded only once. J is TRBJ1-6 and V is TRBV5-1, with TRBD1 as a possible D gene (6 bases). CDR1 SGHRS and CDR2 YFSETQ come from the germline V gene. The CDR3 runs to 17 residues. The V end lost 0 bases, the J end lost 9 bases, and 19 bases lay between the germline ends. In nucleotides, the CDR3 is TGCGCCAGCAGCTTGGAAACAGGGAAAAGGATAATTTCACCCCTCCACTTT. Its protein is CASSLETGKRIISPLHF.

The rearrangement joins TRBV2 to TRBJ1-5; the D gene is possibly TRBD1 (5 bases). V lost 3 bases to trimming and J lost 3 bases, with 9 bases between them. Looked up from germline, CDR1 is SNHLY and CDR2 is FYNNEI. This CDR3 comprises 14 residues. For the CDR3, the DNA is TGTGCCAGCAGTGAGGGGCGCGCCAATCAGCCCCAGCATTTT. This translates into CASSEGRANQPQHF.

This clone was observed a few times. This chain connects TRBV28 to TRBJ1-2; the D gene is possibly TRBD1 (6 bases). The CDR3 covers 14 residues. The germline V gene encodes CDR1 MDHEN and CDR2 SYDVKM. The V gene lost 6 bases and the J gene lost 2 bases, with 13 bases spanning the gap. CDR3 coding DNA: TGTGCCAGCAGACCTGGACAGTTAAACTATGGCTACACCTTC. This codes for CASRPGQLNYGYTF.

This clone was detected only a few times. The chain has TRBV24-1 and TRBJ2-5; 10 nucleotides line up with TRBD1. Looked up from germline, CDR1 is KGHDR and CDR2 is SFDVKD. Trimming cost V 3 bases and J 2 bases; bases outside gene matches: 2. This CDR3 is 15 amino acids long. The CDR3 nucleotides are TGTGCCACCAGTGATGTGGGACAGGGGCAAGAGACCCAGTACTTC. Translating it yields CATSDVGQGQETQYF.

Only one count was recorded for this clone. V usage is TRBV19 and J usage is TRBJ2-3; 8 bases map to TRBD1. V shed 5 bases, J shed 2 bases, and the junction held 6 bases outside the gene matches. CDR3 size: 15 residues. Germline V gene sequence: CDR1 LNHDA, CDR2 SQIVND (reference sequence). DNA for the CDR3: TGTGCCAGTAGTGGACAGGGTGCCTTCACAGATACGCAGTATTTT. Amino acids: CASSGQGAFTDTQYF.

The rearrangement links TRBV12-3 or TRBV12-4 to TRBJ2-7; D not resolved. Trimming stripped 2 bases from V and 9 bases from J, with 11 bases between. The CDR3 consists of 12 residues. The CDR3 region is CASSLSTIGQYF. DNA for the CDR3: TGTGCCAGCAGTTTATCTACTATCGGGCAGTACTTC.

The CDR3 spells CASSSGERGYF. The CDR3 coding sequence is TGTGCCAGCAGTTCCGGAGAAAGGGGGTATTTT. The J gene is TRBJ2-3, the V gene TRBV12-3 or TRBV12-4, with a weak D call TRBD1 (5 bases). The length of the CDR3 is 11 residues. V was trimmed by 4 bases and J by 14 bases, leaving 13 bases between them.

The chain carries TRBV18 and TRBJ1-5; 8 positions agree with TRBD1. Trimming at V came to 0 bases and at J to 2 bases, leaving 24 bases not matched to a gene. The CDR3 is made up of 23 amino acids. The germline gives CDR1 KGHSH, CDR2 LQKENI. The CDR3 region has the DNA TGTGCCAGCTCACCACCGGCGCCCGAGGTTGCGAGGGACAGGACTCCCCGCAATCAGCCCCAGCATTTT. Its translation: CASSPPAPEVARDRTPRNQPQHF.

The genes are TRBV19 and TRBJ1-2; D is undetermined. CDR1 is LNHDA, CDR2 SQIVND, per germline (reference sequence). The germline V and J ends were trimmed by 1 base and 3 bases, with 6 bases remaining between them. The CDR3 is 13 residues long. CDR3 bases: TGTGCCAGTAGTATAGTCGGAGACTATGGCTACACCTTC. Translated: CASSIVGDYGYTF.

The chain combines TRBV24-1 with TRBJ2-7; TRBD1 agrees at 8 bases. The length of the CDR3 is 16 residues. J lost 0 bases, V lost 2 bases, and 5 bases had no gene match. Per the germline V gene, CDR1 is KGHDR and CDR2 is SFDVKD. The CDR3 DNA follows: TGTGCCACCAGTGATTCCACCGGGACAGGCTCCTACGAGCAGTACTTC. Protein: CATSDSTGTGSYEQYF.

The V and J genes are TRBV7-9 and TRBJ2-2; TRBD1 matches 9 bases. Germline CDR1 reads SEHNR; CDR2 reads FQNEAQ (reference sequence). J was trimmed by 5 bases and V by 11 bases; bases with no gene match: 3. The CDR3 extends over 12 amino acids. The CDR3: CAGQGRTGELFF. Written as DNA, the CDR3 is TGTGCCGGACAGGGGCGAACCGGGGAGCTGTTTTTT.

The V gene is TRBV19, the J gene TRBJ1-2; D perhaps matches TRBD1 (6 bases). The CDR3 has 16 residues. The ends were cut back, 8 bases at V and 2 bases at J, with 21 bases in the middle. Per the germline V gene, CDR1 is LNHDA and CDR2 is SQIVND (reference sequence). The CDR3 spells CASGVVIRGPNYGYTF. The CDR3 DNA reads as TGTGCCAGTGGAGTTGTAATCAGGGGCCCGAACTATGGCTACACCTTC.

This clone was observed a handful of times. The chain recombines TRBV14 with TRBJ1-2; 7 positions agree with TRBD1. The CDR3 length is 15 residues. With 0 bases clipped from V and 5 bases from J, the junction kept 6 bases outside the gene matches. Germline V gene data show CDR1 as SGHDN and CDR2 as FVKESK. The CDR3, as DNA: TGTGCCAGCAGCCAAGATGAGAGGGGGCCGTATGGCTACACCTTC. The encoded protein is CASSQDERGPYGYTF.

The gene calls are TRBV23-1 and TRBJ2-5, with D tentatively TRBD2 (6 bases). TRBV23-1 is an ORF for which the function is uncertain. The ends were cut back, 3 bases at V and 6 bases at J, with 14 bases in the middle. This CDR3 is 14 amino acids long. The CDR3 is CASSHKGSGKTQYF. The CDR3 region has the DNA TGCGCCAGCAGTCATAAGGGTAGCGGAAAGACCCAGTACTTC.

The chain uses TRBV13 and TRBJ2-5; TRBD1 matches at 8 bases. The CDR3 length is 15 residues. With V trimmed by 8 bases and J by 6 bases, 14 bases remained unmatched. The V gene's germline CDR1 is PRHDT and CDR2 FYEKMQ (reference sequence). For the CDR3, the DNA is TGTGCCAGCGAGATCCGGCAGACAGGGGCCAAGACCCAGTACTTC. This translates into CASEIRQTGAKTQYF.